These 28 T cell receptor beta chains originate from one sample sequenced in a study of spatial heterogeneity in lung cancer. TCRdb called the 5' RACE reads again in MiXCR, with one record for every CDR3 protein. The table includes approximately 10,000 distinct CDR3 sequences, approximately 17% detected once. Time point meaning: sample taken at primary tumor resection. In each case, whole RNA from tumor, nontumor lung or frozen PBMC was sequenced unsorted. The sequencing used PBMCs, collected at surgery. These receptors were taken from a male donor with early-stage non-small cell lung cancer.

The genes are TRBV7-9 and TRBJ2-5; 7 positions match TRBD1. The junction had 9 bases not matched to a gene; V was cut back by 1 base and J by 4 bases. The CDR3 consists of 16 residues. Germline V lookup: CDR1 SEHNR, CDR2 FQNEAQ (reference sequence). DNA of the CDR3: TGTGCCAGCAGCTTAGGAGGGACAGATGTTCGAGAGACCCAGTACTTC. Amino acid sequence: CASSLGGTDVRETQYF.

This clonotype has more than one count but fewer than ten. This rearrangement joins TRBV28 to TRBJ2-3; 7 positions agree with TRBD2. V dropped 3 bases and J dropped 4; count of bases not matched to a gene: 7. Germline loops: CDR1 MDHEN, CDR2 SYDVKM. The CDR3 extends over 15 amino acids. The CDR3 sequence is CASSFTGEGSDTQYF. CDR3 nucleotide sequence: TGTGCCAGCAGTTTTACGGGGGAGGGGTCAGATACGCAGTATTTT.

This clonotype was counted a few times. The V call is TRBV11-2, the J call TRBJ2-6; D is undetermined. This CDR3 contains 17 residues. The germline V gene encodes CDR1 SGHAT and CDR2 FQNNGV. Trimming took off 5 bases at V and 1 base at J, with 15 bases between the two ends. The CDR3 loop is CASSPLLGSSGANVLTF. In DNA form, the CDR3 reads TGTGCCAGCAGCCCCTTGCTAGGTAGTTCTGGGGCCAACGTCCTGACTTTC.

Comment on this clonotype: It may be a read error: a sequence one base away is much more abundant. CDR3 amino acids: CASSLWENTGELIF. The DNA for the CDR3 is TGCGCCAGCAGCTTATGGGAGAACACCGGGGAGCTGATTTTT. The genes are TRBV5-1 and TRBJ2-2; TRBD2 might be the D (5 bases). Germline V gene lookup returns CDR1 SGHRS and CDR2 YFSETQ. The CDR3 has 14 residues.

The chain employs TRBV27 and TRBJ1-1, with TRBD1 identical over 7 bases. The CDR3 has 16 amino acids. Germline assignment: CDR1 MNHEY and CDR2 SMNVEV (reference sequence). Germline trimming cut 3 bases from V and 2 bases from J; bases unmatched to any gene: 9. The CDR3 sequence: CASSLGNRGGNTEAFF. The CDR3 nucleotides are TGTGCCAGCAGTTTGGGGAACAGGGGAGGAAACACTGAAGCTTTCTTT.

This clonotype was detected ten times or more. The chain joins TRBV6-6 to TRBJ1-5, with TRBD1 matching over 8 bases. The V and J ends lost 2 bases and 7 bases, in that order; junction bases with no gene match: 7. CDR1 is MNHNY and CDR2 is SVGAGI in the germline V gene (reference sequence). This CDR3 contains 15 residues. The CDR3 loop is CASSYSDRGRQPQHF. Written as DNA, the CDR3 is TGTGCCAGCAGTTACAGCGACAGGGGAAGACAGCCCCAGCATTTT.

This clonotype was detected many times. V usage is TRBV28 and J usage is TRBJ2-1, with D tentatively TRBD1 (5 bases). The CDR3 consists of 15 residues. Germline V lookup: CDR1 MDHEN, CDR2 SYDVKM. Between the trimmed V and J ends, which lost 4 bases and 2 bases, there was a span of 12 bases. Here the CDR3 DNA reads TGTGCCAGCAGTTCATATCAGGGTACCTACAATGAGCAGTTCTTC. Translated: CASSSYQGTYNEQFF.

The chain recombines TRBV20-1 with TRBJ1-2, with D unresolved. Germline loops: CDR1 DFQATT, CDR2 SNEGSKA (reference sequence). The CDR3 extends over 13 amino acids. Trimming cost V 6 bases and J 2 bases, with 13 bases left between them. The CDR3 bases are TGCAGTGCCCCCGGACGGGCAAACTATGGCTACACCTTC. It translates to CSAPGRANYGYTF.

This clonotype came up many times. The rearrangement uses TRBV5-1 and TRBJ2-1; D remains ambiguous. CDR1 SGHRS and CDR2 YFSETQ come from the germline V gene. Trimming removed 5 bases at V and 6 bases at J, with 12 bases between. The CDR3 is made up of 13 amino acids. The CDR3 DNA is TGCGCCAGCAGTCCCGGCGCTTCCAATGAGCAGTTCTTC. Translation gives CASSPGASNEQFF.

This clonotype was counted at least ten times. This chain links TRBV20-1 with TRBJ1-4; D is perhaps TRBD1 (5 bases). Trimming cost V 4 bases and J 0 bases, with 9 bases left between them. Germline CDR1 and CDR2: DFQATT and SNEGSKA (reference sequence). The length of the CDR3 is 14 residues. The CDR3 DNA reads TGCAGTGCTAATGGGGCCGCAACTAATGAAAAACTGTTTTTT. Translated: CSANGAATNEKLFF.

The chain combines TRBV3-1 with TRBJ2-1; D not certain. There are 14 residues in the CDR3. Trimming removed 1 base at V and 4 bases at J, with 8 bases between. The germline V gene has CDR1 LGHDT and CDR2 YNNKEL (reference sequence). Here the CDR3 reads CASSQVELYNEQFF. CDR3 nucleotides: TGTGCCAGCAGCCAAGTAGAACTGTACAATGAGCAGTTCTTC.

The CDR3 nucleotides read TGCGCCAGCAAGGCTAGCGGGACCAATGAGCAGTTCTTC. This sequence encodes CASKASGTNEQFF. The rearrangement uses TRBV10-1 and TRBJ2-1; 9 nucleotides line up with TRBD2. Germline assignment: CDR1 WNHNN and CDR2 SYGVQD (reference sequence). Trimming removed 7 bases from V and 6 bases from J; junction bases left unmatched: 4. This CDR3 has 13 residues.

This clonotype was found many times. The chain recombines TRBV28 with TRBJ2-7; D is perhaps TRBD1 (5 bases). Trimming cost V 6 bases and J 4 bases, with 16 bases left between them. CDR3 length equals 14 residues. Germline V gene data show CDR1 as MDHEN and CDR2 as SYDVKM. The CDR3 loop reads CASSSTGTRYEQYF. The CDR3 DNA reads TGTGCCAGCAGCTCAACAGGAACCAGGTACGAGCAGTACTTC.

This clonotype has at least ten counts. This chain joins TRBV4-1 and TRBJ2-5; 15 positions match TRBD2. The CDR3 length is 18 residues. V lost 1 base, J lost 1 base, and 4 bases stayed unmatched. The germline V gene has CDR1 MGHRA and CDR2 YSYEKL. This chain's CDR3 is CASSQGPGLAGGQETQYF. As DNA, the CDR3 is TGCGCCAGCAGCCAAGGGCCGGGACTAGCGGGAGGCCAAGAGACCCAGTACTTC.

This clonotype has more than one count but fewer than ten. This chain joins TRBV7-3 and TRBJ2-5; D gene unclear. The CDR3 loop spans 14 amino acids. The germline V gene has CDR1 SGHTA and CDR2 FQGTGA. Deletions cut 0 bases from V and 0 bases from J, with 5 bases between. The DNA for the CDR3 is TGTGCCAGCAGCTTAACCCCGGACCAAGAGACCCAGTACTTC. This gives the protein CASSLTPDQETQYF.

V gene TRBV12-3 or TRBV12-4 combines with J gene TRBJ1-4; 7 bases are a match to TRBD1. The CDR3 loop spans 15 amino acids. The ends lost 6 bases at V and 4 bases at J; junction bases unmatched: 8. The DNA for the CDR3 is TGTGCCAGCAGCCCGCGGACAGGACTTAATGAAAAACTGTTTTTT. This sequence encodes CASSPRTGLNEKLFF.

This clonotype was recorded many times. The rearrangement links TRBV10-2 to TRBJ2-7; D not resolved. The CDR3 covers 14 residues. V was shortened by 0 bases and J by 4 bases, with 10 bases between the two germline ends. CDR1 and CDR2 (germline): WSHSY, SAAADI. The CDR3 spells CASSESPGYYEQYF. The CDR3 coding sequence is TGCGCCAGCAGTGAGTCGCCGGGTTATTACGAGCAGTACTTC.

The CDR3 nucleotides are TGTGCCAGCAGCTTGACAGGACAGGGGGCTAGAAAACTGTTTTTT. As protein: CASSLTGQGARKLFF. The chain uses TRBV7-2 and TRBJ1-4, with TRBD1 matching 11 bases. Germline trimming cut 3 bases from V and 10 bases from J; bases unmatched to any gene: 7. The CDR3 totals 15 residues. The germline CDR1 and CDR2 sequences are SGHTA and FQGNSA.

In its sample, this clonotype was seen a few times. The genes are TRBV29-1 and TRBJ2-7; D might be TRBD1 (6 bases). V was cut by 5 bases and J by 0 bases, with 11 bases left in between. Germline V gene lookup returns CDR1 SQVTM and CDR2 ANQGSEA. CDR3 size: 13 residues. The CDR3 coding sequence is TGCAGCGTTTTAAACAGGGCCTCCTACGAGCAGTACTTC. This sequence encodes CSVLNRASYEQYF.

This clonotype has just a few counts. V gene TRBV7-6 combines with J gene TRBJ2-3; D not certain. Trimming took 0 bases from V and 4 from J, leaving 5 bases between them. Per the germline V gene, CDR1 is SGHVS and CDR2 is FNYEAQ. This CDR3 is built from 13 residues. The DNA for the CDR3 is TGTGCCAGCAGCTTAGCTCCACCAGATACGCAGTATTTT. It codes for CASSLAPPDTQYF.

V and J are TRBV20-1 and TRBJ1-5; 8 bases match TRBD1. Trimming removed 6 bases from V and 3 bases from J; junction bases left unmatched: 10. CDR3 length: 15 amino acids. Germline-derived CDR1 and CDR2 are DFQATT and SNEGSKA (reference sequence). The CDR3 DNA reads TGCAGTGCGTCAAGACCAGGGGGCTCCAATCAGCCCCAGCATTTT. The encoded protein is CSASRPGGSNQPQHF.

The chain recombines TRBV12-3 or TRBV12-4 with TRBJ1-1; no definite D call. The CDR3 is 17 residues long. The V end lost 2 bases, the J end lost 0 bases, and 16 bases lay between the germline ends. The CDR3 region is CASSLTGKGHLNTEAFF. The CDR3 coding sequence is TGTGCCAGCAGTTTAACCGGTAAAGGCCACTTGAACACTGAAGCTTTCTTT.

The chain couples TRBV28 to TRBJ1-1; no clear D. The CDR3 has 16 amino acids. Trimming removed 4 bases from V and 0 bases from J, with 15 bases in between. Germline V gene data show CDR1 as MDHEN and CDR2 as SYDVKM. CDR3 nucleotide sequence: TGTGCCAGCAGTTCCCTGGGAGGCGGATTGAACACTGAAGCTTTCTTT. This gives the protein CASSSLGGGLNTEAFF.

The chain combines TRBV5-1 with TRBJ2-2, with D possibly being TRBD1 (5 bases). The CDR3 runs 17 residues. CDR1 and CDR2 from the germline V gene are SGHRS and YFSETQ. CDR3 in amino acids: CADSARTTGTNTGELFF. CDR3 DNA sequence: TGCGCGGATTCAGCGAGGACAACGGGTACGAACACCGGGGAGCTGTTTTTT.

This clonotype was observed a few times. The V and J genes are TRBV7-2 and TRBJ1-6; no definite D call. Germline V CDR1 and CDR2: SGHTA, FQGNSA. Trimming shortened V by 3 bases and J by 8 bases, and 8 bases separated the two germline ends. The CDR3 covers 13 residues. The CDR3 loop reads CASSFTVDSPLHF. The CDR3 bases are TGTGCCAGCAGCTTCACGGTTGATTCACCCCTCCACTTT.

This clonotype was seen a few times. Without the conserved terminal phenylalanine or tryptophan, this CDR3 likely stems from a read error. The genes are TRBV5-1 and TRBJ1-1, with D hard to call. This CDR3 is 13 amino acids long. V dropped 2 bases and J dropped 7 bases, with 12 bases sitting between them. CDR1 and CDR2 (germline): SGHRS, YFSETQ. This CDR3 reads CASSFSSQLEAFL. The CDR3 nucleotides are TGCGCCAGCAGCTTTAGCAGCCAACTTGAAGCTTTCTTA.

Turning to this clonotype: A much larger clone is a single base away; this may be a read error. The rearrangement joins TRBV27 to TRBJ1-5; D remains ambiguous. This CDR3 spans 14 amino acids. In germline, CDR1 is MNHEY, CDR2 SMNVEV (reference sequence). CDR3 loop: CASSPKRSNQPRHF. The CDR3 DNA is TGTGCCAGCAGTCCCAAAAGGAGCAATCAGCCCCGGCATTTT.

By its share, this clonotype is medium-sized. V is TRBV3-1 and J is TRBJ2-2; TRBD2 matches at 9 bases. The ends lost 4 bases at V and 1 base at J; junction bases unmatched: 4. The CDR3 length is 16 residues. The V gene's germline CDR1 is LGHDT and CDR2 YNNKEL (reference sequence). The CDR3 here is CASSLRLAENTGELFF. CDR3 bases: TGTGCCAGCAGCCTCAGACTAGCGGAGAACACCGGGGAGCTGTTTTTT.